This T cell receptor (beta chain) appears in the sequencing data of a study of beta chain features in type 1 diabetes. The overall study: Patients were similar to healthy donors in age and gender (as well as in cell yields). The study's findings and limits: A definitive answer on HLA type influencing TCRB rearrangement was not reached here. Significant though moderate, a shortening of TCRB CDR3s appeared in all four CD4+ subsets of Type 1 diabetes patients.

Isolated RNA was reverse transcribed in full, so expressed TCRB transcripts were sequenced. Produced via immunoSEQ multiplex PCR; TCRdb's table is partial and in-frame only. Found here are some 220,000 clones, 11% of them singletons; the top ten hold over 1%. Worth noting for this clone: What it binds is not known. This may come from a read error, since a much larger clone is one base off.

Markers CD45RO/CCR7/CD25/CD127/CD95/CD27 served to sort CD4+ naive, central memory, regulatory and stem cell-like memory cells. Trimming took off 7 bases at V and 1 base at J, with 13 bases between the two ends. This CDR3 contains 14 residues. The germline V gene has CDR1 SQVTM and CDR2 ANQGSEA. This chain connects TRBV29-1 to TRBJ2-2; possible D gene TRBD2, 6 bases. Sequences were obtained from central memory CD4+ T cells from blood. The source is a man younger than 35 in good health. CDR3 loop: CSGQVSGNTGELFF. The CDR3 region has the DNA TGCAGCGGCCAGGTTAGCGGGAACACCGGGGAGCTGTTTTTT.